This T cell receptor (beta chain) was observed in a study of vaccination and CD4 T cells after COVID-19. Study background: PCR on nasal swabs identified SARS-CoV-2 in convalescent patients, of whom nine were mild and one severe. Samples were taken after vaccination, a median of roughly 70 days after dose two, with a range of 14 to 241.

Study results and caveats: With convalescent patients, a median approximately 86% of reactive clones emerged solely after vaccination.

As regards this clonotype: Its target is not known.

Cultured CD4+ T-cell DNA underwent Oncomine TCR Beta short-read sequencing. TCRdb reanalysed the PCR reads using MiXCR and keeps one entry per CDR3 protein. The sample has approximately 12,000 distinct CDR3 sequences, under 75% seen once; the top ten hold just over 8.5%. Sample treatment: roughly ten-day PBMC culture with coronavirus spike peptide pools or control peptides (ViraFEST assay). For ViraFEST, peptide pools expanded antigen-specific T cells, after which the TCRs were sequenced. This sequence originates from a human donor who had recovered from COVID-19. The input for sequencing was CD4+ T cells from blood, cultured in vitro, taken before SARS-CoV-2 vaccination.

The CDR3 spells CASTLGSGTGGDTQYF. The CDR3 nucleotides are TGTGCCAGCACCTTGGGATCCGGGACAGGGGGGGATACGCAGTATTTT. The genes are TRBV28 and TRBJ2-3, with 11 nucleotides matching TRBD1. The V gene end was trimmed by 7 bases and the J gene end by 6 bases; junction bases not matched to a gene: 12. The CDR3 has 16 amino acids. Germline values: CDR1 MDHEN, CDR2 SYDVKM.